This passage covers 3 T cell receptor beta chains from one sample sequenced in a study of blood T cell repertoires in COVID-19 (dated by TCRdb to 2020 to 2021). The protocol used for the library was the immunoSEQ multiplex PCR assay. Here the immuneACCESS table is served through TCRdb, limited to in-frame sequences with V and J called. Missing clones are a known gap in these copies; in checked studies unresolved V genes cover under half, and the rest lacks a known reason. For this sample there are tens of thousands of clones; about 91% appear just once. The ten largest clones represent roughly an eighth of the sample. The sequenced sample was peripheral blood. These receptors originate from a woman aged 55 to 70 with active COVID-19.

This chain connects TRBV19 to TRBJ2-7; 8 nucleotides align to TRBD1. The ends lost 9 bases at V and 4 bases at J; junction bases unmatched: 5. The CDR3 length is 12 residues. The germline CDR1 and CDR2 sequences are LNHDA and SQIVND (reference sequence). CDR3 nucleotides: TGTGCCAGCCAGGGGGCTAAATACGAGCAGTACTTC. Translating gives CASQGAKYEQYF.

This chain joins TRBV9 and TRBJ2-2; 7 bases line up with TRBD1. V shed 1 base and J 0 bases; nucleotides not matched to a gene: 3. CDR3 length equals 16 residues. Germline loops: CDR1 SGDLS, CDR2 YYNGEE. The CDR3 sequence is CASSVTGDSNTGELFF. Here the CDR3 DNA reads TGTGCCAGCAGCGTAACAGGGGATTCGAACACCGGGGAGCTGTTTTTT.

This clone was observed a single time. The genes are TRBV24-1 and TRBJ2-5, with D maybe TRBD2 (5 bases). Trimming removed 5 bases at V and 5 bases at J, with 11 bases between. This CDR3 has 13 amino acids. In germline, CDR1 is KGHDR, CDR2 SFDVKD. Here the CDR3 reads CATSAGREETQYF. The CDR3 DNA follows: TGTGCCACCAGTGCTGGAAGGGAGGAGACCCAGTACTTC.